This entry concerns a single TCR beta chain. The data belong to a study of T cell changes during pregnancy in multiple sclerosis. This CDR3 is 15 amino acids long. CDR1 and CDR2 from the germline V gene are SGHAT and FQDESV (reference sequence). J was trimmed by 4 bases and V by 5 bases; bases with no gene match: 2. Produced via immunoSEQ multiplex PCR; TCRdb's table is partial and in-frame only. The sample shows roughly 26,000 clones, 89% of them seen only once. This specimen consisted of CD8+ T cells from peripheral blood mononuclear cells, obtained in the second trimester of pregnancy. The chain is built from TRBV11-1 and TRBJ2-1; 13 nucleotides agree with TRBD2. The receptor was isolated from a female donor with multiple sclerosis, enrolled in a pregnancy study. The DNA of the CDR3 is TGTGCCAGCAGCCAACTAGCGGGAGGGTACAATGAGCAGTTCTTC. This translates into CASSQLAGGYNEQFF.